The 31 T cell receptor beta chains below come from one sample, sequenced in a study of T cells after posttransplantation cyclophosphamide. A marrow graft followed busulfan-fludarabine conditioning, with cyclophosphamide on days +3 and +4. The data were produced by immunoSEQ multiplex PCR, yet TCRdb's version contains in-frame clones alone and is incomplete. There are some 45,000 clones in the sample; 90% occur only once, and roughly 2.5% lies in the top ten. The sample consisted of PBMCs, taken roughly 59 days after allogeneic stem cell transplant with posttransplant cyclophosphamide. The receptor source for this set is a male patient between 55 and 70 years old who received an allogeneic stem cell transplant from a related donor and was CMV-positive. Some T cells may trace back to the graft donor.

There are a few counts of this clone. The CDR3 region has the DNA TGTGCCAGTAGTATCGGGGGGGGCTCAAGTGAAGCTTTCTTT. This codes for CASSIGGGSSEAFF. The chain links TRBV19 to TRBJ1-1; a weak D match, TRBD1 (6 bases). Germline V gene data show CDR1 as LNHDA and CDR2 as SQIVND (reference sequence). This CDR3 region has 14 residues. Trimming removed 3 bases from V and 7 bases from J, with 15 bases in between.

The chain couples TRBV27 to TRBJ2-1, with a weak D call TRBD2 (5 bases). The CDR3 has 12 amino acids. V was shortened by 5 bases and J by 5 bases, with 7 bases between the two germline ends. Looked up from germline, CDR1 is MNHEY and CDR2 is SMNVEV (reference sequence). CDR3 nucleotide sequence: TGTGCCAGCAGTCGGGGTGACAATGAGCAGTTCTTC. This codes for CASSRGDNEQFF.

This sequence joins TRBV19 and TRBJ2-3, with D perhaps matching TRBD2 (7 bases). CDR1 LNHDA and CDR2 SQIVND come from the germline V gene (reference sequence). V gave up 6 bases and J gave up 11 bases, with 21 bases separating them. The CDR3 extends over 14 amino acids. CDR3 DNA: TGTGCCAGTAGATCCGGGGGGCGTTCTGAGGAGCAGTATTTT. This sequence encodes CASRSGGRSEEQYF.

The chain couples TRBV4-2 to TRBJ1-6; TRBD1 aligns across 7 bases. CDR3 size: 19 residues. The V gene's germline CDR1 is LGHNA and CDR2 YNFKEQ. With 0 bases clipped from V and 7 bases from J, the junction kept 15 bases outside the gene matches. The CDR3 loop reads CASSQEGTSVRGQNSPLHF. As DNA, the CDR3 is TGTGCCAGCAGCCAAGAAGGGACATCGGTTAGGGGGCAAAATTCACCCCTCCACTTT.

Here the CDR3 reads CASSVPEKGEGYTF. DNA of the CDR3: TGTGCCAGCAGCGTTCCCGAGAAGGGGGAAGGCTACACCTTC. V and J are TRBV9 and TRBJ1-2, with D possibly matching TRBD1 (6 bases). CDR1 and CDR2 (germline): SGDLS, YYNGEE. The CDR3 sequence is 14 residues long. Trimming took 2 bases from V and 8 from J, leaving 16 bases between them. The full variable domain, in which reference TRBV9 and TRBJ1-2 provide the parts outside the CDR3, is DSGVTQTPKHLITATGQRVTLRCSPRSGDLSVYWYQQSLDQGLQFLIQYYNGEERAKGNILERFSAQQFPDLHSELNLSSLELGDSALYFCASSVPEKGEGYTFGSGTRLTVV.

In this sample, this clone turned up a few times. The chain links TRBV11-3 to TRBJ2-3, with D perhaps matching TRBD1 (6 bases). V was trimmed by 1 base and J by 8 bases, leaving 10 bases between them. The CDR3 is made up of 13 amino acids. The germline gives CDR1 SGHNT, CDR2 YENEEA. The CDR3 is CASSLGLQGTQYF. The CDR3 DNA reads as TGTGCCAGCAGCTTAGGTTTACAGGGTACGCAGTATTTT.

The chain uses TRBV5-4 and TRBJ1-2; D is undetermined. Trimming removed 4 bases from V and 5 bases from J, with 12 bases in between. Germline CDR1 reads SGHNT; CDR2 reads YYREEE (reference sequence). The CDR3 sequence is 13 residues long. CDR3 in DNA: TGTGCCAGCAGCCTACAGTCTGGATATGGCTACACCTTC. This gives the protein CASSLQSGYGYTF.

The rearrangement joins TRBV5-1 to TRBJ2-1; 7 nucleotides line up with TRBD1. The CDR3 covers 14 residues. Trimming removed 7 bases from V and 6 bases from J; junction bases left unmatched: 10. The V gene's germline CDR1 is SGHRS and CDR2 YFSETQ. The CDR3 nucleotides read TGCGCCAGCGGCGGTGAGGGGGCGGGCAATGAGCAGTTCTTC. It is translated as CASGGEGAGNEQFF.

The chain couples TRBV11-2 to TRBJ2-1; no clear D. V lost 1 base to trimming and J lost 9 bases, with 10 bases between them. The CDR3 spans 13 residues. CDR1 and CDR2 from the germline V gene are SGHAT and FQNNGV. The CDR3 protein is CASSLVERSEQFF. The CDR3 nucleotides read TGTGCCAGCAGCTTAGTCGAGCGCAGTGAGCAGTTCTTC.

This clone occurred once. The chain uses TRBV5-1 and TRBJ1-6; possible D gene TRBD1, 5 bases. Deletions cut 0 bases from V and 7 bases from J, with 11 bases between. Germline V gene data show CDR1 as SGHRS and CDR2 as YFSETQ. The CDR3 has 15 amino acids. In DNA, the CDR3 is TGCGCCAGCAGCTTGGGGGGGGTTCTCAATTCACCCCTCCACTTT. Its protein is CASSLGGVLNSPLHF.

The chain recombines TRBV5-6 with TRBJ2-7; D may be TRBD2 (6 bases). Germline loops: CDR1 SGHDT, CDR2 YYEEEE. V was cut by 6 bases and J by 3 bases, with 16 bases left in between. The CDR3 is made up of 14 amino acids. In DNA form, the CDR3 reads TGTGCCAGCACCCCTGGAATGGGGGGCTACGAGCAGTACTTC. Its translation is CASTPGMGGYEQYF.

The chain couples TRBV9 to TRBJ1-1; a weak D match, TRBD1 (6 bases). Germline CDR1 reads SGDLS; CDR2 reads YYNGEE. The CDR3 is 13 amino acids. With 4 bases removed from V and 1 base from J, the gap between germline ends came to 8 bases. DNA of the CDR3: TGTGCCAGCAGCCTACAGGGGAACACTGAAGCTTTCTTT. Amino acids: CASSLQGNTEAFF.

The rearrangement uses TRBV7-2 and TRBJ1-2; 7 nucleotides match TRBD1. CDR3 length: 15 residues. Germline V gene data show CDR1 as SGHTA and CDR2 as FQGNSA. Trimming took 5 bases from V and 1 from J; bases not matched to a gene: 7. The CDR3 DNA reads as TGTGCCAGCAGCCCCCGGACAGGTTTTAACTATGGCTACACCTTC. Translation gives CASSPRTGFNYGYTF.

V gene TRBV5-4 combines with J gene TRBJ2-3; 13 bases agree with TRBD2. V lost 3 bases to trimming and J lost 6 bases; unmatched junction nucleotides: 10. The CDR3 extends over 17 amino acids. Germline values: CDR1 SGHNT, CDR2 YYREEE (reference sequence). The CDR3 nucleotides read TGTGCCAGCAGCTCCCGACTAGCGGGGGGTATGGAGGATACGCAGTATTTT. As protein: CASSSRLAGGMEDTQYF.

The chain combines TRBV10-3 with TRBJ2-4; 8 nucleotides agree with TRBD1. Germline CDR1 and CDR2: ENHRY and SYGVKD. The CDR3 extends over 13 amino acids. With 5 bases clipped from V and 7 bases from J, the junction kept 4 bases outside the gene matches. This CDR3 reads CAISLDRENIQYF. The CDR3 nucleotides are TGTGCCATCAGTTTGGACAGGGAGAACATTCAGTACTTC.

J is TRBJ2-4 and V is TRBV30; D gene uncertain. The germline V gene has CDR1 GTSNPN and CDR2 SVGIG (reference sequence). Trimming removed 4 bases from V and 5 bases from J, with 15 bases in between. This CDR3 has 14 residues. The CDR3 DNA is TGTGCCTGGACCAACAACCCATTGCAAAACATTCAGTACTTC. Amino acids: CAWTNNPLQNIQYF.

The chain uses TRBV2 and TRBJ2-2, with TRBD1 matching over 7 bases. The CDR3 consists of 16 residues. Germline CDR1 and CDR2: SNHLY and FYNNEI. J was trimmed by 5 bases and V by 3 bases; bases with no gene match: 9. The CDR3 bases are TGTGCCAGCAGTGAGACAGGGTTTCGTGTTACCGGGGAGCTGTTTTTT. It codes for CASSETGFRVTGELFF.

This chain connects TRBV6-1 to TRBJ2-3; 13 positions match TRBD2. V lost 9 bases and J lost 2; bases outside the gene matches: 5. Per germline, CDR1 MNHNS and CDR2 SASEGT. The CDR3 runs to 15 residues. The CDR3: CARKGLAGYTDTQYF. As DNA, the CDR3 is TGTGCCAGGAAGGGACTAGCGGGGTACACAGATACGCAGTATTTT.

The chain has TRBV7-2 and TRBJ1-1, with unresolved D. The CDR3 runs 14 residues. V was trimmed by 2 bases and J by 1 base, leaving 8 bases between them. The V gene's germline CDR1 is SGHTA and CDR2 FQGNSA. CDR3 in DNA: TGTGCCAGCAGCTTAACTTCAGGGAACACTGAAGCTTTCTTT. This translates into CASSLTSGNTEAFF.

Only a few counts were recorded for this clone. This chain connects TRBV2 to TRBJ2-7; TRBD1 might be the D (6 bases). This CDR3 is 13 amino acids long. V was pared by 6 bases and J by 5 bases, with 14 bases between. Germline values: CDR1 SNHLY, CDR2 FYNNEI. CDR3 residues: CASRPQGIHEQYF. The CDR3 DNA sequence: TGTGCCAGCAGGCCACAGGGTATCCACGAGCAGTACTTC.

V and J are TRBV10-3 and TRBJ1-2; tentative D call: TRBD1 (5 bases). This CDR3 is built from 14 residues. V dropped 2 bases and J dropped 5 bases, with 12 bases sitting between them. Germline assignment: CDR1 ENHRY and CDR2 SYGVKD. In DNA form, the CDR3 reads TGTGCCATCAGTGAGCCGCGACAGCCATATGGCTACACCTTC. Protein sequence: CAISEPRQPYGYTF.

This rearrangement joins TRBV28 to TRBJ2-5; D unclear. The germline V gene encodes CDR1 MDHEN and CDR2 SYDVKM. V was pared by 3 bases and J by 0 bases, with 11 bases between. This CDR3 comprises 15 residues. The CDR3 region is CASSFSLRNQETQYF. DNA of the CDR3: TGTGCCAGCAGTTTTTCTTTGCGGAACCAAGAGACCCAGTACTTC.

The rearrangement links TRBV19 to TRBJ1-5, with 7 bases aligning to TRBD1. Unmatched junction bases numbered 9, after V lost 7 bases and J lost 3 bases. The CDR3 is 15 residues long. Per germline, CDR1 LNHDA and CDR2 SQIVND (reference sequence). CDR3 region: CASTPGDRSNQPQHF. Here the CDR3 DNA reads TGTGCCAGTACCCCGGGGGACAGATCCAATCAGCCCCAGCATTTT.

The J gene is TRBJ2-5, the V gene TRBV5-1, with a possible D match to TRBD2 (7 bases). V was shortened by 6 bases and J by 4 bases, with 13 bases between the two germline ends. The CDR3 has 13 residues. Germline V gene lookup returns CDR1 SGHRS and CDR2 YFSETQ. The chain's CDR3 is CASMIGGGETQYF. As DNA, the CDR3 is TGCGCCAGCATGATAGGGGGGGGAGAGACCCAGTACTTC.

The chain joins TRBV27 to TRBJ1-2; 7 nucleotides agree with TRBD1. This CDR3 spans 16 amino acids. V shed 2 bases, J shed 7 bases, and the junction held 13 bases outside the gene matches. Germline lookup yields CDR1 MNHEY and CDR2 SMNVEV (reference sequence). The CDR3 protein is CASSLIPGQLRGGYTF. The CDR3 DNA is TGTGCCAGCAGTTTAATCCCGGGACAGCTTCGGGGTGGCTACACCTTC.

CDR3 region: CASRSGRSYEQYF. In nucleotides, the CDR3 is TGTGCCAGCAGGTCAGGCCGTTCCTACGAGCAGTACTTC. The chain recombines TRBV6-5 with TRBJ2-7; D uncertain. The length of the CDR3 is 13 residues. The germline V gene encodes CDR1 MNHEY and CDR2 SVGAGI. Trimming left V 6 bases short and J 1 base short, with 10 bases between.

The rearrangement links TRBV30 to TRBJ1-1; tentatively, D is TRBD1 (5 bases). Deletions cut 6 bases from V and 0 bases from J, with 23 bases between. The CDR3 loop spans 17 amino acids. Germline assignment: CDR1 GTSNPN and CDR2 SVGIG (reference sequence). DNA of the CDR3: TGTGCCTGTAGGACGTTGTCTGGGGCCGCTATGAACACTGAAGCTTTCTTT. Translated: CACRTLSGAAMNTEAFF.

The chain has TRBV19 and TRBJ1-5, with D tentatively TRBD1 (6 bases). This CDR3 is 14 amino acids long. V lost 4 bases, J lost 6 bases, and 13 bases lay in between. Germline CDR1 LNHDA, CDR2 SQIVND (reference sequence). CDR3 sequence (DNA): TGTGCCAGTAGTAGAAGGGGGTCGGGTCAGCCCCAGCATTTT. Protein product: CASSRRGSGQPQHF.

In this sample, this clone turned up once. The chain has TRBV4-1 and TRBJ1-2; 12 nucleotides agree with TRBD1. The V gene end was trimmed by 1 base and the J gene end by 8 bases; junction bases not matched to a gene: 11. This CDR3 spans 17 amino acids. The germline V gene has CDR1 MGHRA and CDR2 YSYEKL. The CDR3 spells CASSQGLSGQGAWGYTF. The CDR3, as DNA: TGCGCCAGCAGCCAAGGGTTATCGGGACAGGGGGCTTGGGGCTACACCTTC.

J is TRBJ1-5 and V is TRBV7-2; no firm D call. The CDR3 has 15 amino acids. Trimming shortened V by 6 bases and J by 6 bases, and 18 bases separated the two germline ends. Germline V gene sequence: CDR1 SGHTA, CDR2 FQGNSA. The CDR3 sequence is CASSPPGVGGQPQHF. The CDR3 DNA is TGTGCCAGCAGTCCCCCCGGGGTGGGCGGTCAGCCCCAGCATTTT.

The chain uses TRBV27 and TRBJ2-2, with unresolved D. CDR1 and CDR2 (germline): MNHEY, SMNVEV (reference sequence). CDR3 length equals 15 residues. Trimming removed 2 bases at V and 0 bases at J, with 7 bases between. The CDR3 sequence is CASSLGVSNTGELFF. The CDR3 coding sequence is TGTGCCAGCAGTTTAGGAGTCTCGAACACCGGGGAGCTGTTTTTT.